This T cell receptor beta chain was sequenced for a study of blood T cell repertoires in COVID-19. Background on the study: The samples span acute and convalescent COVID-19 from the United States, Italy and Spain. PBMCs, B-cell-depleted T cells, or T cells provided the cDNA or gDNA that made up the material.

Original processing methods: Scientists estimated how many nucleated cells there were by amplifying reference gene primers. Generated by immunoSEQ multiplex PCR, the TCRdb table keeps only in-frame clones and is missing some. The V and J calls and clone size come from that table; D and trimming were worked out from the DNA. The table records just under 350,000 clones, 88% of them present only once. The CDR3 loop spans 14 amino acids. V gave up 3 bases and J gave up 4 bases, with 13 bases separating them. Per germline, CDR1 MDHEN and CDR2 SYDVKM. This sequence was found in a woman aged 70 to 79 with COVID-19, enrolled during active disease. The sequenced sample was peripheral blood. The chain couples TRBV28 to TRBJ2-7; D call uncertain. The CDR3 DNA reads as TGTGCCAGCAGTTTCTTGGGCAGCCTGTACGAGCAGTACTTC. This gives the protein CASSFLGSLYEQYF.